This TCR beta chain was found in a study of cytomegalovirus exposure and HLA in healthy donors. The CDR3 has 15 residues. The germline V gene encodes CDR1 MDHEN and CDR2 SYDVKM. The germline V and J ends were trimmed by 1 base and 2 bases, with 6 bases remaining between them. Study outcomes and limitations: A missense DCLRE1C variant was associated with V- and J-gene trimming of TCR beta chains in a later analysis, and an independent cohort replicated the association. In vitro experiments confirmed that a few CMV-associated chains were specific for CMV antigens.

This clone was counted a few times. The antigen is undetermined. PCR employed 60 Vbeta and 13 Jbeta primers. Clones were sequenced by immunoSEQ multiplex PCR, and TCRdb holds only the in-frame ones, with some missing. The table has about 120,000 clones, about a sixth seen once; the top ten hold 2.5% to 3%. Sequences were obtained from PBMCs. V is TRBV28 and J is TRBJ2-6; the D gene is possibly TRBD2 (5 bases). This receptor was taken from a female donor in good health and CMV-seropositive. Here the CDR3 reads CASSLSGAGANVLTF. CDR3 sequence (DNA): TGTGCCAGCAGTTTATCCGGGGCTGGGGCCAACGTCCTGACTTTC.